These 24 T cell receptor beta chains came from one sample sequenced in a study of blood T cell repertoires in COVID-19. Clones were sequenced by immunoSEQ multiplex PCR, and TCRdb holds only the in-frame ones, with some missing. The sample lists more than 70,000 clones; approximately 88% were seen once. Sequencing input: peripheral blood. The receptors come from a man between 45 and 60 years old with active COVID-19.

The chain joins TRBV7-2 to TRBJ2-2; 8 bases map to TRBD1. Germline loops: CDR1 SGHTA, CDR2 FQGNSA. The CDR3 loop spans 15 amino acids. V was clipped by 3 bases and J by 5 bases; unmatched bases: 5. The CDR3 nucleotides read TGTGCCAGCAGCTTGCGGACAGGGCGGACCGGGGAGCTGTTTTTT. It translates to CASSLRTGRTGELFF.

The chain joins TRBV29-1 to TRBJ2-7, with 7 bases lining up with TRBD2. This CDR3 contains 14 residues. After removal of 4 bases from V and 5 bases from J, the junction contained 11 bases not matched to a gene. Germline V CDR1 and CDR2: SQVTM, ANQGSEA. CDR3 nucleotides: TGCAGCGTTGCAACAAGCGGGGTGGTGGACGAGCAGTACTTC. Translated: CSVATSGVVDEQYF.

The gene calls are TRBV28 and TRBJ1-3; TRBD1 might be the D (6 bases). Germline V gives CDR1 MDHEN, CDR2 SYDVKM. Trimming took off 4 bases at V and 0 bases at J, with 13 bases between the two ends. The CDR3 runs 16 residues. In nucleotides, the CDR3 is TGTGCCAGCAGTTCCCCGGGACACGACTCTGGAAACACCATATATTTT. Its protein is CASSSPGHDSGNTIYF.

The chain carries TRBV30 and TRBJ2-2; TRBD2 agrees at 13 bases. This CDR3 contains 15 residues. V gave up 3 bases and J gave up 5 bases; unmatched junction bases: 3. CDR1 and CDR2 from the germline V gene are GTSNPN and SVGIG (reference sequence). CDR3 DNA sequence: TGTGCCTGGAGAAGACTAGCGGGGGGTACCGGGGAGCTGTTTTTT. It yields the protein CAWRRLAGGTGELFF. Variable domain in full (rest from reference TRBV30 and TRBJ2-2): SQTIHQWPATLVQPVGSPLSLECTVEGTSNPNLYWYRQAAGRGLQLLFYSVGIGQISSEVPQNLSASRPQDRQFILSSKKLLLSDSGFYLCAWRRLAGGTGELFFGEGSRLTVL.

The chain is built from TRBV10-1 and TRBJ2-7, with 11 bases that match TRBD1. The CDR3 has 13 amino acids. The junction had 1 base not matched to a gene; V was cut back by 6 bases and J by 3 bases. Looked up from germline, CDR1 is WNHNN and CDR2 is SYGVQD (reference sequence). CDR3 sequence reads: CASRGTGGYEQYF. The DNA of the CDR3 is TGCGCCAGCAGAGGGACAGGGGGCTACGAGCAGTACTTC.

V is TRBV7-8 and J is TRBJ1-5; 7 positions agree with TRBD1. The V segment lost 5 bases and the J segment 7 bases; nucleotides outside the gene matches: 14. The CDR3 is made up of 16 amino acids. The germline CDR1 and CDR2 sequences are SGHVS and FQNEAQ. CDR3 nucleotides: TGTGCCAGCAGCGCGCGAAGAGGACAGGAAGGACAGCCCCAGCATTTT. Its translation: CASSARRGQEGQPQHF.

The chain uses TRBV20-1 and TRBJ2-7, with TRBD1 matching 11 bases. This CDR3 contains 16 residues. The junction had 11 bases not matched to a gene; V was cut back by 3 bases and J by 4 bases. Germline loops: CDR1 DFQATT, CDR2 SNEGSKA (reference sequence). The CDR3 is CSASDRGTGGVYEQYF. CDR3 DNA sequence: TGCAGTGCTAGTGATAGGGGGACAGGGGGAGTGTACGAGCAGTACTTC.

This clone was found once. CDR3 residues: CASSFYRSYGYTF. The CDR3 nucleotides are TGTGCCAGCAGTTTTTACAGGAGCTATGGCTACACCTTC. The chain carries TRBV12-3 or TRBV12-4 and TRBJ1-2, with D maybe TRBD1 (5 bases). The CDR3 sequence is 13 residues long. With 3 bases removed from V and 4 bases from J, the gap between germline ends came to 9 bases.

The chain is built from TRBV28 and TRBJ2-5; D possibly corresponds to TRBD2 (7 bases). V gave up 6 bases and J gave up 4 bases, with 15 bases separating them. The V gene's germline CDR1 is MDHEN and CDR2 SYDVKM. The CDR3 is made up of 14 amino acids. In DNA, the CDR3 is TGTGCCAGCAGAAGGGGGGGGGCCTCAGAGACCCAGTACTTC. This encodes CASRRGGASETQYF.

V and J are TRBV6-4 and TRBJ1-1, with TRBD1 matching 9 bases. Germline V CDR1 and CDR2: MRHNA, SNTAGT. CDR3 length: 16 residues. The J segment lost 1 base and the V segment lost 2 bases, leaving 5 bases of the junction unmatched. CDR3 sequence (DNA): TGTGCCAGCAGTGACAACAGGGGGCTGGGGAACACTGAAGCTTTCTTT. Protein sequence: CASSDNRGLGNTEAFF.

In this sample, this clone turned up once. This sequence joins TRBV24-1 and TRBJ2-3, with 7 bases lining up with TRBD1. This CDR3 is built from 15 residues. The ends lost 0 bases at V and 3 bases at J; junction bases unmatched: 2. Germline V CDR1 and CDR2: KGHDR, SFDVKD. The CDR3 region has the DNA TGTGCCACCAGTGATTTGGGACAGGAAACAGATACGCAGTATTTT. It codes for CATSDLGQETDTQYF.

The CDR3: CASRPGLAGGRYNEQFF. DNA of the CDR3: TGTGCCAGCCGACCGGGACTAGCGGGGGGGCGCTACAATGAGCAGTTCTTC. The chain employs TRBV28 and TRBJ2-1; TRBD2 matches 16 bases. This CDR3 spans 17 amino acids. The germline gives CDR1 MDHEN, CDR2 SYDVKM. After removal of 8 bases from V and 3 bases from J, the junction contained 7 bases not matched to a gene.

The chain is built from TRBV5-6 and TRBJ2-2, with 7 nucleotides matching TRBD2. Germline CDR1 and CDR2: SGHDT and YYEEEE. This CDR3 spans 12 amino acids. Trimming cost V 7 bases and J 4 bases; bases outside gene matches: 1. Written as DNA, the CDR3 is TGTGCCAGCTGGGGGGGCACCGGGGAGCTGTTTTTT. Residues: CASWGGTGELFF.

The V gene is TRBV2, the J gene TRBJ2-1; 8 bases align to TRBD2. Germline values: CDR1 SNHLY, CDR2 FYNNEI. V shed 7 bases, J shed 3 bases, and the junction held 8 bases outside the gene matches. The CDR3 contains 15 residues. CDR3 amino acids: CASTSYGGGYNEQFF. As DNA, the CDR3 is TGTGCCAGCACTTCGTACGGGGGGGGCTACAATGAGCAGTTCTTC.

The gene calls are TRBV7-2 and TRBJ2-7, with 9 bases that match TRBD2. J was trimmed by 2 bases and V by 3 bases; bases with no gene match: 5. Germline V CDR1 and CDR2: SGHTA, FQGNSA. The CDR3 has 15 residues. The CDR3 DNA is TGTGCCAGCAGCTTGGGACTAGCCGTCACCTACGAGCAGTACTTC. Its translation: CASSLGLAVTYEQYF.

The chain couples TRBV3-1 (or the pseudogene TRBV3-2) to TRBJ1-1; perhaps TRBD1 as D (6 bases). The assigned J gene may be wrong: the sequence end matches TRBJ1-6 better. There are 12 residues in the CDR3. Germline V gene data show CDR1 as LGHDT and CDR2 as YNNKEL (reference sequence). The CDR3 DNA reads as TGTGCCAGCAGCCAAGGGGGGCGGCACCTCCACTTT. This translates into CASSQGGRHLHF.

This chain uses TRBV19 with TRBJ1-1, with unresolved D. Germline V gene data show CDR1 as LNHDA and CDR2 as SQIVND (reference sequence). CDR3 length: 14 residues. Trimming stripped 1 base from V and 5 bases from J, with 11 bases between. CDR3 sequence (DNA): TGTGCCAGTAGTATAGGCATCTCGGGGACTGAAGCTTTCTTT. Its protein is CASSIGISGTEAFF.

This clone showed up just a few times. V gene TRBV19 combines with J gene TRBJ2-7; TRBD1 matches 9 bases. CDR1 and CDR2 (germline): LNHDA, SQIVND (reference sequence). Trimming cost V 10 bases and J 3 bases; bases outside gene matches: 4. The CDR3 runs to 12 residues. CDR3 amino acids: CAMPGQGYEQYF. As DNA, the CDR3 is TGTGCCATGCCGGGACAGGGCTACGAGCAGTACTTC.

The V and J genes are TRBV30 and TRBJ1-1; D is unresolved. The CDR3 totals 13 residues. Germline CDR1 GTSNPN, CDR2 SVGIG (reference sequence). With 5 bases removed from V and 2 bases from J, the gap between germline ends came to 12 bases. The chain's CDR3 is CAWGDPGNTEAFF. CDR3 bases: TGTGCCTGGGGGGATCCAGGCAACACTGAAGCTTTCTTT.

This sequence joins TRBV7-3 and TRBJ1-3; 7 nucleotides align to TRBD1. CDR3 length: 17 amino acids. The germline V gene encodes CDR1 SGHTA and CDR2 FQGTGA. V trimming: 11 bases; J trimming: 1 base; junction bases outside the gene matches: 17. CDR3 nucleotides: TGTGCCGTCCCGGGACAGATATTGGGCAAGTCTGGAAACACCATATATTTT. Its protein is CAVPGQILGKSGNTIYF.

The rearrangement uses TRBV6-5 and TRBJ1-1, with D possibly being TRBD1 (6 bases). The V end lost 2 bases, the J end lost 2 bases, and 15 bases lay between the germline ends. Germline V CDR1 and CDR2: MNHEY, SVGAGI. The CDR3 has 16 residues. CDR3 in amino acids: CASSYGVRGGNTEAFF. In nucleotides, the CDR3 is TGTGCCAGCAGTTACGGTGTAAGGGGGGGCAACACTGAAGCTTTCTTT.

The rearrangement uses TRBV27 and TRBJ2-1; 12 bases fit TRBD2. The CDR3 spans 15 residues. The germline V gene has CDR1 MNHEY and CDR2 SMNVEV (reference sequence). The J segment lost 8 bases and the V segment lost 2 bases, leaving 4 bases of the junction unmatched. DNA for the CDR3: TGTGCCAGCAGTTTAAGACTAGCGGGAGACGATGAGCAGTTCTTC. Its translation is CASSLRLAGDDEQFF.

This chain links TRBV30 with TRBJ1-2; D is possibly TRBD1 (5 bases). The CDR3 consists of 14 residues. Germline V gene data show CDR1 as GTSNPN and CDR2 as SVGIG (reference sequence). The ends were cut back, 3 bases at V and 2 bases at J, with 13 bases in the middle. Here the CDR3 DNA reads TGTGCCTGGAGCGCTGACAGTGGCAACTATGGCTACACCTTC. This encodes CAWSADSGNYGYTF.

Here the CDR3 DNA reads TGTGCCAGCAGTCCAGGGGGCGGAAGCAATCAGCCCCAGCATTTT. Its protein is CASSPGGGSNQPQHF. The chain employs TRBV6-2 or TRBV6-3 and TRBJ1-5, with 8 bases matching TRBD1. The CDR3 length is 15 residues. Germline CDR1 reads MNHEY; CDR2 reads SVGEGT. With V trimmed by 5 bases and J by 1 base, 4 bases remained unmatched.